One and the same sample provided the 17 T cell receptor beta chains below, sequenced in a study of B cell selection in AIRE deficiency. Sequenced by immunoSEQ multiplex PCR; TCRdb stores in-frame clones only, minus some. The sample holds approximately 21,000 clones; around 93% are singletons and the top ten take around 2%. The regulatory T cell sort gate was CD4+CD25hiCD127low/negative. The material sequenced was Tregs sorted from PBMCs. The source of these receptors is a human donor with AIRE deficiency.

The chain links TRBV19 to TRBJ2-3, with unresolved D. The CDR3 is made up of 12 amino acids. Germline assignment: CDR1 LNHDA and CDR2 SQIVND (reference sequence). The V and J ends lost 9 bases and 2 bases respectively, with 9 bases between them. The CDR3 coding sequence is TGTGCCAGAACGACGGACACAGATACGCAGTATTTT. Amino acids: CARTTDTDTQYF.

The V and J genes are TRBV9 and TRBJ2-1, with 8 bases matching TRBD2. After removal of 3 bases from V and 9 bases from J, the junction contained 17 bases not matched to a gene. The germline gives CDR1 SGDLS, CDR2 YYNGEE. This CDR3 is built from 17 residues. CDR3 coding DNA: TGTGCCAGCAGCGGTAGAGCCGGGACTAGGGTAATTGGTGAGCAGTTCTTC. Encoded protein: CASSGRAGTRVIGEQFF.

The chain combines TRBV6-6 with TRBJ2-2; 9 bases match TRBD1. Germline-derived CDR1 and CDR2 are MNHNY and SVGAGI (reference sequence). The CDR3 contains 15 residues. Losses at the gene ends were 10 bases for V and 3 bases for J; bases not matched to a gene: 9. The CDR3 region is CATSPRTGDTGELFF. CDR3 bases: TGTGCCACCTCGCCCCGGACAGGGGACACCGGGGAGCTGTTTTTT.

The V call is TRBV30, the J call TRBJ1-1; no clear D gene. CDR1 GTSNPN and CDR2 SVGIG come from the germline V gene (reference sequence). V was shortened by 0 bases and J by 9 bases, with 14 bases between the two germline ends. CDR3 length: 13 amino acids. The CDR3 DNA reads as TGTGCCTGGAGTGTACCCCCCAGAGAAAAAGCTTTCTTT. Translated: CAWSVPPREKAFF.

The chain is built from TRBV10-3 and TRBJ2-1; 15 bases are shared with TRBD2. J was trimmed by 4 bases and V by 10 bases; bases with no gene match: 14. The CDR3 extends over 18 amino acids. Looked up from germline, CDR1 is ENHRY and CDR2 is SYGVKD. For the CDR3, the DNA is TGTGCCACCCACCGGGGACTAGCGGGAGGCCCAGTGTACAATGAGCAGTTCTTC. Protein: CATHRGLAGGPVYNEQFF.

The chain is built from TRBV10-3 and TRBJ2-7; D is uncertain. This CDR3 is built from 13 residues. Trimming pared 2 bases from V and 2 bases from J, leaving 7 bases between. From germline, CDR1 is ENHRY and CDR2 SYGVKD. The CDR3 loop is CAISETLPYEQYF. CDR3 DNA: TGTGCCATCAGTGAGACCCTACCCTACGAGCAGTACTTC.

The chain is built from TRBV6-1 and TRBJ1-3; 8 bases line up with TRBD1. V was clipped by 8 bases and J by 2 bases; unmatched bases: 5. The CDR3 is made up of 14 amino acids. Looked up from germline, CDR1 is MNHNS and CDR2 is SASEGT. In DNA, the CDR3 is TGTGCCAGCGAACAGGGGGTGGCTGGAAACACCATATATTTT. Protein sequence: CASEQGVAGNTIYF.

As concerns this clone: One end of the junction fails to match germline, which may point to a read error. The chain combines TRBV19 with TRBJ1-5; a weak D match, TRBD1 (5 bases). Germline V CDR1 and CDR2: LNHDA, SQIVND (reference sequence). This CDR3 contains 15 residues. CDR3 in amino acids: CASIIQAYSNQPQHF. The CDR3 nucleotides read TGTGCCAGTATTATACAGGCGTATAGCAATCAGCCCCAGCATTTT.

Here the CDR3 reads CASSLTRDLEQYF. As DNA, the CDR3 is TGTGCCAGCAGTCTTACCAGGGATCTCGAGCAGTACTTC. The J gene is TRBJ2-7, the V gene TRBV5-4, with a tentative D call TRBD1 (5 bases). The CDR3 loop spans 13 amino acids. The V gene's germline CDR1 is SGHNT and CDR2 YYREEE (reference sequence). Trimming cost V 5 bases and J 6 bases, with 15 bases left between them.

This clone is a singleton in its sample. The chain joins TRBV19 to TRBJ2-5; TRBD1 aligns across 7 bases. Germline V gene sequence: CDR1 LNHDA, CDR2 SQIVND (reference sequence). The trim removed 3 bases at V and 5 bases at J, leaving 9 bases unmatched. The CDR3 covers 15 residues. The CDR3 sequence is CASSILRGGWETQYF. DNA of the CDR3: TGTGCCAGTAGTATTCTTCGAGGGGGCTGGGAGACCCAGTACTTC.

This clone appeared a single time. The CDR3 sequence is CASSPEVRRGYEQYF. CDR3 DNA: TGCGCCAGCAGCCCGGAGGTCCGGAGAGGCTACGAGCAGTACTTC. The chain links TRBV5-1 to TRBJ2-7, with D perhaps matching TRBD2 (5 bases). Per the germline V gene, CDR1 is SGHRS and CDR2 is YFSETQ. The CDR3 covers 15 residues. V was shortened by 4 bases and J by 3 bases, with 17 bases between the two germline ends.

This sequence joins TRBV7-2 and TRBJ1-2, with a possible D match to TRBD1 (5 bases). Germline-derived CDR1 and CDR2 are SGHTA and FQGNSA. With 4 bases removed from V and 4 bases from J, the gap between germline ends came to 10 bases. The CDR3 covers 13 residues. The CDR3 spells CASSSTGLYGYTF. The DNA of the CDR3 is TGTGCCAGCAGCTCGACGGGGCTCTATGGCTACACCTTC.

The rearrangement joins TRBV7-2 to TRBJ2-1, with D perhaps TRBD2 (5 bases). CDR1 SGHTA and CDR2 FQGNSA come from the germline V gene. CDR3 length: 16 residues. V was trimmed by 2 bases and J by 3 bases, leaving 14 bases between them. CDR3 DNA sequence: TGTGCCAGCAGCTTATTTAGGACTGGAATCTACAATGAGCAGTTCTTC. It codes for CASSLFRTGIYNEQFF.

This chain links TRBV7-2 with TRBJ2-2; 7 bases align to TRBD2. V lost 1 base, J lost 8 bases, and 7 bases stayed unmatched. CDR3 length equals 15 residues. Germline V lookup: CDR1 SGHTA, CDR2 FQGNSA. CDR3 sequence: CASSLGTRAKGELFF. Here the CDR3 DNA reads TGTGCCAGCAGCTTAGGGACTAGGGCGAAGGGGGAGCTGTTTTTT.

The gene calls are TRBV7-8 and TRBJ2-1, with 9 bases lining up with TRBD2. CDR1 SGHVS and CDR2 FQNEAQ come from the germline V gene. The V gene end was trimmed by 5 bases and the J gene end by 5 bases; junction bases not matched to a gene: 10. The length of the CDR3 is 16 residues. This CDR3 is CASSTRPSGTDNEQFF. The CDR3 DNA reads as TGTGCCAGCAGCACCCGCCCTAGCGGGACCGACAATGAGCAGTTCTTC. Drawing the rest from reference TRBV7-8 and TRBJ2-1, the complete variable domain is GAGVSQSPRYKVAKRGQDVALRCDPISGHVSLFWYQQALGQGPEFLTYFQNEAQLDKSGLPSDRFFAERPEGSVSTLKIQRTQQEDSAVYLCASSTRPSGTDNEQFFGPGTRLTVL.

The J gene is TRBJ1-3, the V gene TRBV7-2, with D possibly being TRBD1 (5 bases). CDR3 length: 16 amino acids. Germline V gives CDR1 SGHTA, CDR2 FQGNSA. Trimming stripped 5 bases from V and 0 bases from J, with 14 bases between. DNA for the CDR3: TGTGCCAGCAGCGGTCGACAGAGAAACTCTGGAAACACCATATATTTT. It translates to CASSGRQRNSGNTIYF.

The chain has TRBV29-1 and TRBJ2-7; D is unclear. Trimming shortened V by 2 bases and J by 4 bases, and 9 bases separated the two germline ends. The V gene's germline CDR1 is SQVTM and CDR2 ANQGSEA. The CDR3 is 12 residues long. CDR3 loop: CSVESLKYEQYF. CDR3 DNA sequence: TGCAGCGTTGAATCGTTGAAATACGAGCAGTACTTC.